The table lists the clone carrying this T cell receptor (beta chain) with a few counts. This sample stems from a study of T cells in Graves' hyperthyroidism and ophthalmopathy. Trimming pared 4 bases from V and 2 bases from J, leaving 14 bases between. Per germline, CDR1 DFQATT and CDR2 SNEGSKA (reference sequence). There are 14 residues in the CDR3. Disease lasting under 3 months, a NOSPECS grade of at least 4, and a Clinical Activity Score of at least 3 were features of the ophthalmopathy patients. Diagnoses were established using clinical symptoms, serum thyroxine and TRAb, thyroid ultrasound and orbital computed tomography. TCR beta CDR3 regions were amplified from RNA. A set of HTBI primers served as the primers for a first-round RT-PCR of the TCR CDR3. TCRdb reprocessed the multiplex PCR reads with MiXCR, giving one entry per CDR3 protein. Here the sample spans some 500,000 distinct CDR3 sequences, more than 15% being singletons.

The TCR sequence derives from a woman aged 25 to 39 with Graves' ophthalmopathy. The sequencing input was blood. The chain joins TRBV20-1 to TRBJ1-2, with D possibly matching TRBD1 (6 bases). The CDR3 nucleotides are TGCAGTGCTACTGGTGGGGGGCTCAACTATGGCTACACCTTC. Protein product: CSATGGGLNYGYTF.